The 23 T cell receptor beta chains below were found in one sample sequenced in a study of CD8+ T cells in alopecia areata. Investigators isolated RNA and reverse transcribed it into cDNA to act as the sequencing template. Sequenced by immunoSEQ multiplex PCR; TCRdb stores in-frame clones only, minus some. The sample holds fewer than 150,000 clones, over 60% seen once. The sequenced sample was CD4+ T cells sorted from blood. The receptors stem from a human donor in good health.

The CDR3 region is CASSLHHEQFF. The CDR3 coding sequence is TGTGCCAGCAGCTTACATCATGAGCAGTTCTTC. The chain couples TRBV7-9 to TRBJ2-1; D uncertain. Germline V gene lookup returns CDR1 SEHNR and CDR2 FQNEAQ (reference sequence). CDR3 size: 11 residues. V was shortened by 2 bases and J by 8 bases, with 4 bases between the two germline ends.

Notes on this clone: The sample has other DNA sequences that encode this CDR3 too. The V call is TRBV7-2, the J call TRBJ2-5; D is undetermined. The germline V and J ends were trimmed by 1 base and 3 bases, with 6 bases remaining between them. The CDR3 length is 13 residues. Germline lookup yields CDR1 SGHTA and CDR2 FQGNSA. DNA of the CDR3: TGTGCCAGCAGCTTAGTGGGTAAAGAGACCCAGTACTTC. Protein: CASSLVGKETQYF.

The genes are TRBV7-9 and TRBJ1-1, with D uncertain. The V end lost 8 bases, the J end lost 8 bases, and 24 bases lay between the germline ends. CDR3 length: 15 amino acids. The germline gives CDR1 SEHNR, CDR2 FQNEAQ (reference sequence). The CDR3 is CASRPVGQALGEAFF. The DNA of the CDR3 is TGTGCCAGCCGTCCTGTCGGGCAGGCCTTGGGAGAAGCTTTCTTT.

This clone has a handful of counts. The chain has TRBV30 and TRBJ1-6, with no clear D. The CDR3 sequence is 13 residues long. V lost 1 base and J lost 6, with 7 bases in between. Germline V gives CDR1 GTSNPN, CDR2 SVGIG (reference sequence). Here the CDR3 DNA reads TGTGCCTGGAGTGGTGGATCTAATTCACCCCTCCACTTT. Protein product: CAWSGGSNSPLHF.

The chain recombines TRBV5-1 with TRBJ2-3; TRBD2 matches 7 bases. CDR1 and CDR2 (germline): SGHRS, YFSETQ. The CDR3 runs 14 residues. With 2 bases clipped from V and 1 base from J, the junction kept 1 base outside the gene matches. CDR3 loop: CASSLTSGTDTQYF. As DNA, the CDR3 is TGCGCCAGCAGCTTAACTAGCGGCACAGATACGCAGTATTTT. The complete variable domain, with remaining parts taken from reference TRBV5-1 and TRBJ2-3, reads KAGVTQTPRYLIKTRGQQVTLSCSPISGHRSVSWYQQTPGQGLQFLFEYFSETQRNKGNFPGRFSGRQFSNSRSEMNVSTLELGDSALYLCASSLTSGTDTQYFGPGTRLTVL.

CDR3 residues: CSARYGGLADNEQFF. The CDR3 DNA follows: TGCAGCGCTCGGTATGGGGGACTAGCGGACAATGAGCAGTTCTTC. The chain recombines TRBV29-1 with TRBJ2-1; 11 bases align to TRBD2. V lost 7 bases, J lost 5 bases, and 10 bases stayed unmatched. The CDR3 has 15 amino acids. The germline V gene has CDR1 SQVTM and CDR2 ANQGSEA.

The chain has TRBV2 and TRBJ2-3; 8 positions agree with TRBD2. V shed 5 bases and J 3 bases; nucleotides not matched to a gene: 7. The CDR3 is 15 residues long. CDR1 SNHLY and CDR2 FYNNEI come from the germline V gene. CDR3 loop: CASSPTSVGTDTQYF. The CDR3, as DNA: TGTGCCAGCAGTCCGACTAGCGTAGGAACAGATACGCAGTATTTT.

The CDR3 DNA reads as TGTGCCTGGAGTTGGAGAGGGGCTGGAAACACCATATATTTT. The encoded protein is CAWSWRGAGNTIYF. The rearrangement links TRBV30 to TRBJ1-3; a possible D gene is TRBD1 (5 bases). From germline, CDR1 is GTSNPN and CDR2 SVGIG (reference sequence). V was clipped by 2 bases and J by 2 bases, with 10 bases between them. CDR3 length: 14 amino acids.

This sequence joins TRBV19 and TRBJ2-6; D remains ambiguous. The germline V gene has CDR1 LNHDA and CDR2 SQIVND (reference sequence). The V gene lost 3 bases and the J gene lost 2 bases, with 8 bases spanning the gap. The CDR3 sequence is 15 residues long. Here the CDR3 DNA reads TGTGCCAGTAGTATTCGTCGGACTGGGGCCAACGTCCTGACTTTC. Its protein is CASSIRRTGANVLTF.

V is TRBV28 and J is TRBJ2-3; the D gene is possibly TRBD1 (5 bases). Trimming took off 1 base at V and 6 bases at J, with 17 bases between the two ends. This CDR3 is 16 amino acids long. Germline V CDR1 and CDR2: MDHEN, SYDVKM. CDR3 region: CASSLSGQGMPDTQYF. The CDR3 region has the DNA TGTGCCAGCAGTTTATCTGGGCAGGGAATGCCTGATACGCAGTATTTT.

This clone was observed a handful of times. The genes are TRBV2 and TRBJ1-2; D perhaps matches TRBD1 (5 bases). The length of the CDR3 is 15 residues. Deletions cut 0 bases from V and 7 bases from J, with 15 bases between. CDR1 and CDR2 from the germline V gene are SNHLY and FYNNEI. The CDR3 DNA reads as TGTGCCAGCAGTGAAGCGCGGGGCGCGGACGGTGGCTACACCTTC. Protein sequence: CASSEARGADGGYTF.

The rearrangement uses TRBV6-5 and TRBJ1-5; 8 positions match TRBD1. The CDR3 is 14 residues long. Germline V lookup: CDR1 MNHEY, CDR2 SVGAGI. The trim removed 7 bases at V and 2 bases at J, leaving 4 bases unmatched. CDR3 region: CASKDREGNQPQHF. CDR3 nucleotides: TGTGCCAGCAAGGACAGGGAGGGCAATCAGCCCCAGCATTTT.

CDR3 nucleotides: TGTGCCTGGACGGGACAGGGAATTTCACCCCTCCACTTT. It is translated as CAWTGQGISPLHF. This chain links TRBV30 with TRBJ1-6, with 9 bases identical to TRBD1. Per the germline V gene, CDR1 is GTSNPN and CDR2 is SVGIG (reference sequence). CDR3 size: 13 residues. V lost 4 bases, J lost 9 bases, and 4 bases stayed unmatched.

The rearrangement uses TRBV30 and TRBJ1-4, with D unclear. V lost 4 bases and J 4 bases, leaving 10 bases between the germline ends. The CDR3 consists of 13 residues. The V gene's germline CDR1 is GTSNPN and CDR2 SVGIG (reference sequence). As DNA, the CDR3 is TGTGCCTGGATGGACGGTATTAATGAAAAACTGTTTTTT. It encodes CAWMDGINEKLFF. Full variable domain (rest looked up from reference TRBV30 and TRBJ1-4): SQTIHQWPATLVQPVGSPLSLECTVEGTSNPNLYWYRQAAGRGLQLLFYSVGIGQISSEVPQNLSASRPQDRQFILSSKKLLLSDSGFYLCAWMDGINEKLFFGSGTQLSVL.

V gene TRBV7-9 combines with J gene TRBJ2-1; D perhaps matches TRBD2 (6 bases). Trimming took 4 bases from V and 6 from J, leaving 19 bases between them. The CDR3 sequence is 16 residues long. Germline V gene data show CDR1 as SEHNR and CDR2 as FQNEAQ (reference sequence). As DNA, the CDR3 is TGTGCCAGCAGCTCCCCGCCGGGACTCAATGTCAATGAGCAGTTCTTC. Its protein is CASSSPPGLNVNEQFF. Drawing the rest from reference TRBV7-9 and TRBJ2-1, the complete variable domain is DTGVSQNPRHKITKRGQNVTFRCDPISEHNRLYWYRQTLGQGPEFLTYFQNEAQLEKSRLLSDRFSAERPKGSFSTLEIQRTEQGDSAMYLCASSSPPGLNVNEQFFGPGTRLTVL.

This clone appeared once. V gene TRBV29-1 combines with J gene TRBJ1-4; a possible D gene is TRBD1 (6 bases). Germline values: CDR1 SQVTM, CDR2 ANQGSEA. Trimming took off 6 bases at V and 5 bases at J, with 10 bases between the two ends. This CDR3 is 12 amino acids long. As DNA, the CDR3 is TGCAGCGTCCAGGGGATAAATGAAAAACTGTTTTTT. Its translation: CSVQGINEKLFF.

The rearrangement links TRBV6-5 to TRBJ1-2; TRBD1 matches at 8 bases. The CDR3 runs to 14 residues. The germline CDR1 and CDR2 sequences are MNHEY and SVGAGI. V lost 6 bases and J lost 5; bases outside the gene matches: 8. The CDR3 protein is CASSVQGGPYGYTF. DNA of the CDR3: TGTGCCAGCAGCGTACAGGGGGGACCTTATGGCTACACCTTC.

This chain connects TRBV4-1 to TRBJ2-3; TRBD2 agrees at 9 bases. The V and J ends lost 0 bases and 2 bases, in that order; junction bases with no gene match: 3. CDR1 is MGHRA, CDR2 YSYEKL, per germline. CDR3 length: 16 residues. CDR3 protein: CASSQDPSGITDTQYF. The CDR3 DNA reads TGCGCCAGCAGCCAAGATCCTAGCGGGATCACAGATACGCAGTATTTT.

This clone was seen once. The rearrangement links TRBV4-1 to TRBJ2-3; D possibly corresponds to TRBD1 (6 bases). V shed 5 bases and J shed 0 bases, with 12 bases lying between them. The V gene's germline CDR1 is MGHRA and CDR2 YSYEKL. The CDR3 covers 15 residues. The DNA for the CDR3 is TGCGCCAGCAGCGGACGACAGGTTAGCACAGATACGCAGTATTTT. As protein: CASSGRQVSTDTQYF.

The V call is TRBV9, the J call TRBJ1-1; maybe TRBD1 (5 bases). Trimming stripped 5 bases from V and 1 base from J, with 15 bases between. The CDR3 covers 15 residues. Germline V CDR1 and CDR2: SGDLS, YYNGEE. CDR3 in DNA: TGTGCCAGCAGGTATACGACAGATTCGAACACTGAAGCTTTCTTT. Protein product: CASRYTTDSNTEAFF.

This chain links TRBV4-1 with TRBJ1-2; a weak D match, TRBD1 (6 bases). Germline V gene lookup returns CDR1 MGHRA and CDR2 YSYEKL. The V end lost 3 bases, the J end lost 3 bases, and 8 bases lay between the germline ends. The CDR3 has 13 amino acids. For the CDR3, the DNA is TGCGCCAGCAGCCAGTCAGGGGACTATGGCTACACCTTC. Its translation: CASSQSGDYGYTF.

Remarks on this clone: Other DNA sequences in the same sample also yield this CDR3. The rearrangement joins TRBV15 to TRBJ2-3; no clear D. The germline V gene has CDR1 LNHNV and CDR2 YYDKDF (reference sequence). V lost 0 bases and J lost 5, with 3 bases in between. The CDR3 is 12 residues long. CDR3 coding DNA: TGTGCCACCAGCAGAGACCAAGATACGCAGTATTTT. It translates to CATSRDQDTQYF.

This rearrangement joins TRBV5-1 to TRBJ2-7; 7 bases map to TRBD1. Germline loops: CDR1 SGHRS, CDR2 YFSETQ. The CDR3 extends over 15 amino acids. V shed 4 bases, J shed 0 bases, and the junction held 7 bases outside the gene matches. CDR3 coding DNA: TGCGCCAGCAGCCGGAACCGGGACAGCTCCTACGAGCAGTACTTC. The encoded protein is CASSRNRDSSYEQYF. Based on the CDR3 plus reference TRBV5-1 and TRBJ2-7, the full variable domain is KAGVTQTPRYLIKTRGQQVTLSCSPISGHRSVSWYQQTPGQGLQFLFEYFSETQRNKGNFPGRFSGRQFSNSRSEMNVSTLELGDSALYLCASSRNRDSSYEQYFGPGTRLTVT.